These 25 T cell receptor beta chains were sequenced from one sample in a study of blood T cell repertoires in COVID-19 (TCRdb year 2020). The library came from the immunoSEQ multiplex PCR assay. Drawn from immuneACCESS, this table holds only the in-frame rearrangements with V and J called that TCRdb kept. Clones are partly lost; checked studies trace under half to an unresolved V gene and leave the rest unexplained. This sample is represented by about 170,000 clones; around 81% of them were singletons. The ten largest clones capture approximately 10% of the sample. The sequenced sample consisted of peripheral blood. The receptor set was obtained from a man aged 65-85 years with active or convalescent COVID-19.

This sequence joins TRBV24-1 and TRBJ1-4, with D perhaps matching TRBD1 (6 bases). This CDR3 contains 16 residues. V gave up 3 bases and J gave up 7 bases, with 17 bases separating them. Germline V gene lookup returns CDR1 KGHDR and CDR2 SFDVKD. Here the CDR3 DNA reads TGTGCCACCAGTGATACGACAGGACCCCTTGGTGAAAAACTGTTTTTT. The encoded protein is CATSDTTGPLGEKLFF.

V and J are TRBV18 and TRBJ2-7; a weak D match, TRBD1 (5 bases). Between the trimmed V and J ends, which lost 4 bases and 0 bases, there was a span of 16 bases. Per germline, CDR1 KGHSH and CDR2 LQKENI. There are 16 residues in the CDR3. Here the CDR3 reads CASSRTRATNSYEQYF. CDR3 nucleotides: TGTGCCAGCTCACGGACACGGGCCACTAACTCCTACGAGCAGTACTTC.

The gene calls are TRBV15 and TRBJ2-1; a weak D match, TRBD2 (6 bases). The CDR3 contains 16 residues. Trimming stripped 3 bases from V and 4 bases from J, with 16 bases between. In germline, CDR1 is LNHNV, CDR2 YYDKDF (reference sequence). The CDR3 DNA reads as TGTGCCACCAGCAGGGGCTTGGGGGGACGTTACAATGAGCAGTTCTTC. It encodes CATSRGLGGRYNEQFF.

This clone was detected only once. The chain combines TRBV5-1 with TRBJ2-1; 12 bases are shared with TRBD2. The germline V gene has CDR1 SGHRS and CDR2 YFSETQ. This CDR3 comprises 15 residues. The J segment lost 10 bases and the V segment lost 4 bases, leaving 9 bases of the junction unmatched. The CDR3 nucleotides read TGCGCCAGCAGCCCGAGACTAGCGGGAGTCGACGAGCAGTTCTTC. This codes for CASSPRLAGVDEQFF.

Only one count was recorded for this clone. The gene calls are TRBV19 and TRBJ1-1; possibly TRBD1 for D (6 bases). Germline V gene sequence: CDR1 LNHDA, CDR2 SQIVND (reference sequence). V lost 3 bases and J lost 5, with 13 bases in between. This CDR3 has 14 residues. CDR3 sequence: CASSITGTRTEAFF. The CDR3 nucleotides read TGTGCCAGTAGTATTACGGGGACACGGACTGAAGCTTTCTTT.

J is TRBJ2-5 and V is TRBV7-9, with TRBD1 matching 8 bases. There are 15 residues in the CDR3. CDR1 and CDR2 (germline): SEHNR, FQNEAQ (reference sequence). The J segment lost 3 bases and the V segment lost 1 base, leaving 4 bases of the junction unmatched. CDR3 DNA sequence: TGTGCCAGCAGCTTAGGACAGGGGCTGAAAGAGACCCAGTACTTC. Translating it yields CASSLGQGLKETQYF.

The chain combines TRBV20-1 with TRBJ2-1; a possible D gene is TRBD2 (6 bases). The germline V and J ends were trimmed by 6 bases and 15 bases, with 18 bases remaining between them. This CDR3 contains 11 residues. Per the germline V gene, CDR1 is DFQATT and CDR2 is SNEGSKA (reference sequence). CDR3 coding DNA: TGCAGTGCGCCCCGGACTACTGCTCCGTTCTTC. Translating it yields CSAPRTTAPFF.

The chain couples TRBV3-1 (or the pseudogene TRBV3-2) to TRBJ2-7; D call uncertain. CDR1 LGHDT and CDR2 YNNKEL come from the germline V gene (reference sequence). This CDR3 spans 11 amino acids. Trimming shortened V by 8 bases and J by 1 base, and 6 bases separated the two germline ends. In DNA form, the CDR3 reads TGTGCCAGCTCTAAATCCTACGAGCAGTACTTC. It is translated as CASSKSYEQYF.

This clone was recorded only once. The chain joins TRBV11-2 to TRBJ2-5; D is unclear. V was trimmed by 2 bases and J by 1 base, leaving 5 bases between them. The CDR3 loop spans 13 amino acids. CDR1 is SGHAT, CDR2 FQNNGV, per germline. CDR3 amino acids: CASSLSIQETQYF. The DNA of the CDR3 is TGTGCCAGCAGCTTATCTATCCAAGAGACCCAGTACTTC. The entire variable domain, with the rest obtained from reference TRBV11-2 and TRBJ2-5, is as follows: EAGVAQSPRYKIIEKRQSVAFWCNPISGHATLYWYQQILGQGPKLLIQFQNNGVVDDSQLPKDRFSAERLKGVDSTLKIQPAKLEDSAVYLCASSLSIQETQYFGPGTRLLVL.

The gene calls are TRBV6-5 and TRBJ2-5, with D maybe TRBD1 (5 bases). This CDR3 region has 13 residues. Germline V gene data show CDR1 as MNHEY and CDR2 as SVGAGI. The V end lost 5 bases, the J end lost 7 bases, and 14 bases lay between the germline ends. The CDR3 sequence: CASSQGPRATQYF. Written as DNA, the CDR3 is TGTGCCAGCAGTCAGGGCCCCCGTGCGACCCAGTACTTC.

The rearrangement uses TRBV5-1 and TRBJ2-3; 7 nucleotides align to TRBD1. CDR3 length equals 15 residues. In germline, CDR1 is SGHRS, CDR2 YFSETQ. V lost 4 bases to trimming and J lost 3 bases; unmatched junction nucleotides: 8. CDR3 in DNA: TGCGCCAGCAGCCCGGGGTCGACAGGGACAGATACGCAGTATTTT. This sequence encodes CASSPGSTGTDTQYF.

This clone showed up just once. The chain recombines TRBV5-1 with TRBJ2-7, with TRBD2 matching over 9 bases. The germline V gene has CDR1 SGHRS and CDR2 YFSETQ. V was clipped by 3 bases and J by 5 bases; unmatched bases: 6. CDR3 length equals 14 residues. CDR3 in amino acids: CASSSLTSGDEQYF. CDR3 sequence (DNA): TGCGCCAGCAGCTCTCTGACTAGCGGCGACGAGCAGTACTTC.

The chain employs TRBV18 and TRBJ2-5; 14 bases agree with TRBD2. Germline V gene sequence: CDR1 KGHSH, CDR2 LQKENI. The length of the CDR3 is 17 residues. V dropped 6 bases and J dropped 2; count of bases not matched to a gene: 8. The DNA for the CDR3 is TGTGCCAGCTCTCCCGGGACTAGCGGGAGTGGGCAAGAGACCCAGTACTTC. Translating it yields CASSPGTSGSGQETQYF.

This clone was counted a few times. This rearrangement joins TRBV10-2 to TRBJ2-7; 7 bases agree with TRBD1. The CDR3 runs 14 residues. Germline CDR1 WSHSY, CDR2 SAAADI. The V and J ends lost 7 bases and 1 base, in that order; junction bases with no gene match: 7. The CDR3 sequence: CASKWAGGSYEQYF. CDR3 sequence (DNA): TGCGCCAGCAAATGGGCAGGGGGTTCCTACGAGCAGTACTTC.

The chain recombines TRBV19 with TRBJ2-4, with 8 bases lining up with TRBD1. The CDR3 sequence is 16 residues long. J gave up 2 bases and V 5 bases, and 8 bases lay outside the gene matches. Germline V gives CDR1 LNHDA, CDR2 SQIVND (reference sequence). CDR3 sequence: CASSQRTGLPKNIQYF. The CDR3 DNA reads as TGTGCCAGTAGTCAGCGGACAGGGCTGCCCAAAAACATTCAGTACTTC.

This sequence joins TRBV12-3 or TRBV12-4 and TRBJ1-1; D possibly corresponds to TRBD1 (6 bases). Trimming left V 7 bases short and J 0 bases short, with 9 bases between. The CDR3 length is 13 residues. The CDR3 bases are TGTGCCAGCACAGGACAGTTGAACACTGAAGCTTTCTTT. Translated: CASTGQLNTEAFF.

The J gene is TRBJ1-2, the V gene TRBV2, with unresolved D. Looked up from germline, CDR1 is SNHLY and CDR2 is FYNNEI. Between the trimmed V and J ends, which lost 8 bases and 4 bases, there was a span of 14 bases. The CDR3 consists of 13 residues. The CDR3 sequence is CASWVGGSYGYTF. DNA for the CDR3: TGTGCCAGCTGGGTAGGAGGAAGCTATGGCTACACCTTC. The full variable domain, with the rest looked up from reference TRBV2 and TRBJ1-2, is EPEVTQTPSHQVTQMGQEVILRCVPISNHLYFYWYRQILGQKVEFLVSFYNNEISEKSEIFDDQFSVERPDGSNFTLKIRSTKLEDSAMYFCASWVGGSYGYTFGSGTRLTVV.

V gene TRBV6-5 combines with J gene TRBJ2-7; 8 nucleotides agree with TRBD1. Per germline, CDR1 MNHEY and CDR2 SVGAGI. V dropped 7 bases and J dropped 7; count of bases not matched to a gene: 15. CDR3 length: 15 residues. The CDR3, as DNA: TGTGCCAGCACCCCCCCTGGGCAGGGGGCTTGGGAGCAGTACTTC. Translated: CASTPPGQGAWEQYF.

The chain has TRBV5-8 and TRBJ1-4; D may be TRBD1 (6 bases). CDR1 is SGHTS, CDR2 YDEGEE, per germline. The V end was cut by 0 bases, the J end by 0 bases, with 18 bases between. The CDR3 sequence is 19 residues long. In nucleotides, the CDR3 is TGTGCCAGCAGCTTGGGCCAACGGGGGGCTCCGACAACTAATGAAAAACTGTTTTTT. Protein product: CASSLGQRGAPTTNEKLFF. Using reference TRBV5-8 and TRBJ1-4 for the parts outside the CDR3, the full variable domain is EAGVTQSPTHLIKTRGQQATLRCSPISGHTSVYWYQQALGLGLQFLLWYDEGEERNRGNFPPRFSGRQFPNYSSELNVNALELEDSALYLCASSLGQRGAPTTNEKLFFGSGTQLSVL.

The V call is TRBV7-2, the J call TRBJ2-7, with D unclear. The CDR3 totals 14 residues. Looked up from germline, CDR1 is SGHTA and CDR2 is FQGNSA. Trimming removed 5 bases from V and 0 bases from J, with 11 bases in between. The CDR3 nucleotides are TGTGCCAGCAGCACCCAGGTTAGCTCCTACGAGCAGTACTTC. Protein product: CASSTQVSSYEQYF.

The V call is TRBV6-2 or TRBV6-3, the J call TRBJ2-1; a possible D gene is TRBD2 (5 bases). Germline V CDR1 and CDR2: MNHEY, SVGEGT. CDR3 size: 13 residues. V was trimmed by 2 bases and J by 12 bases, leaving 14 bases between them. CDR3 nucleotides: TGTGCCAGCAGTTACGAGCGATCCCGGGGGCAGTTCTTC. Encoded protein: CASSYERSRGQFF.

The V call is TRBV14, the J call TRBJ2-7; the D gene is possibly TRBD1 (5 bases). The V gene's germline CDR1 is SGHDN and CDR2 FVKESK. V lost 1 base and J 4 bases, leaving 11 bases between the germline ends. The CDR3 consists of 14 residues. CDR3 DNA sequence: TGTGCCAGCAGCCAAGGGCAGGGTTGGTACGAGCAGTACTTC. The encoded protein is CASSQGQGWYEQYF.

The CDR3 is CASSLSRWETQYF. The CDR3 DNA is TGTGCCAGCAGCTTAAGTAGATGGGAGACCCAGTACTTC. J is TRBJ2-5 and V is TRBV5-6; D is unresolved. The CDR3 runs 13 residues. Germline loops: CDR1 SGHDT, CDR2 YYEEEE. V shed 2 bases and J shed 5 bases, with 10 bases lying between them.

This clone was detected only a few times. The chain joins TRBV5-4 to TRBJ1-6, with TRBD1 as a possible D gene (6 bases). Per germline, CDR1 SGHNT and CDR2 YYREEE (reference sequence). V lost 2 bases to trimming and J lost 9 bases, with 12 bases between them. The CDR3 totals 14 residues. As DNA, the CDR3 is TGTGCCAGCAGCTTACGACAGGACGTTTCACCCCTCCACTTT. This translates into CASSLRQDVSPLHF.

The CDR3 protein is CASGTGITYEQYF. DNA of the CDR3: TGTGCCAGCGGGACAGGGATCACCTACGAGCAGTACTTC. The chain joins TRBV12-3 or TRBV12-4 to TRBJ2-7, with 9 bases aligning to TRBD1. There are 13 residues in the CDR3. V trimming: 8 bases; J trimming: 2 bases; junction bases outside the gene matches: 4.